Listed below are T cell receptor beta chains from one sample, sequenced in a study of somatic mutations in cytotoxic T cells in rheumatoid arthritis. The assay was immunoSEQ multiplex PCR, and TCRdb's table has in-frame clones only and misses some. The sample has 4,000 to 5,000 clones, nearly 90% seen once. Sequenced: CD8+ T cells sorted from blood. These receptors were taken from an older woman with rheumatoid arthritis. Each CDR3 is given with its conserved first and last residue. Fields, in order: V gene, D gene, CDR3 length, J gene, clone size, CDR3 protein, CDR3 DNA. D genes are given only for firm matches. Clone size is shown for a subset of rows, as once, few, many or a class of expanded clone.

v_call: TRBV6-5
d_call: TRBD1
cdr3_length: 14
j_call: TRBJ1-2
clone_size: -
cdr3_aa: CASRYGQGGYGYTF
cdr3_nt: TGTGCCAGCAGATATGGACAGGGAGGCTATGGCTACACCTTC

v_call: TRBV19
d_call: -
cdr3_length: 15
j_call: TRBJ1-6
clone_size: -
cdr3_aa: CASSIFEGFSSPLHF
cdr3_nt: TGTGCCAGTAGTATTTTCGAGGGATTCTCTTCACCCCTCCACTTT

v_call: TRBV9
d_call: TRBD2
cdr3_length: 13
j_call: TRBJ2-7
clone_size: -
cdr3_aa: CASSLGGGDEQYF
cdr3_nt: TGTGCCAGCAGCCTGGGGGGGGGTGACGAGCAGTACTTC

v_call: TRBV2
d_call: TRBD1
cdr3_length: 16
j_call: TRBJ2-2
clone_size: once
cdr3_aa: CATQDRLLSNTGELFF
cdr3_nt: TGTGCCACCCAGGACAGGTTATTATCGAACACCGGGGAGCTGTTTTTT

v_call: TRBV18
d_call: TRBD1
cdr3_length: 14
j_call: TRBJ2-7
clone_size: -
cdr3_aa: CASSQPTGTYEQYF
cdr3_nt: TGTGCCAGCTCACAACCGACAGGGACCTACGAGCAGTACTTC

v_call: TRBV4-1
d_call: -
cdr3_length: 14
j_call: TRBJ1-4
clone_size: -
cdr3_aa: CASSHFGANEKLFF
cdr3_nt: TGCGCCAGCAGCCACTTCGGGGCTAATGAAAAACTGTTTTTT

v_call: TRBV15
d_call: TRBD1
cdr3_length: 15
j_call: TRBJ1-1
clone_size: -
cdr3_aa: CATSRGDTGATEAFF
cdr3_nt: TGTGCCACCAGCAGAGGGGACACAGGGGCCACTGAAGCTTTCTTT

v_call: TRBV28
d_call: -
cdr3_length: 15
j_call: TRBJ1-5
clone_size: once
cdr3_aa: CASSFVGQSNQPQHF
cdr3_nt: TGTGCCAGCAGTTTTGTCGGACAGAGCAATCAGCCCCAGCATTTT

v_call: TRBV6-5
d_call: TRBD2
cdr3_length: 15
j_call: TRBJ2-7
clone_size: -
cdr3_aa: CASSYFEGGAYEQYF
cdr3_nt: TGTGCCAGCAGTTACTTTGAGGGAGGGGCCTACGAGCAGTACTTC

v_call: TRBV28
d_call: -
cdr3_length: 15
j_call: TRBJ1-1
clone_size: -
cdr3_aa: CASSLPGGFGTEAFF
cdr3_nt: TGTGCCAGCAGCCTACCGGGGGGGTTTGGCACTGAAGCTTTCTTT

v_call: TRBV7-9
d_call: TRBD2
cdr3_length: 15
j_call: TRBJ2-1
clone_size: -
cdr3_aa: CASSLSSGGHNEQFF
cdr3_nt: TGTGCCAGCAGCTTATCCAGCGGGGGACACAATGAGCAGTTCTTC

v_call: TRBV28
d_call: -
cdr3_length: 15
j_call: TRBJ1-2
clone_size: -
cdr3_aa: CASSLGGLIISGYTF
cdr3_nt: TGTGCCAGCAGTTTAGGCGGCCTAATCATTTCTGGCTACACCTTC

v_call: TRBV6-5
d_call: TRBD1
cdr3_length: 14
j_call: TRBJ1-5
clone_size: -
cdr3_aa: CASSHRGEVQPQHF
cdr3_nt: TGTGCCAGCAGCCACAGGGGGGAGGTTCAGCCCCAGCATTTT

v_call: TRBV29-1
d_call: TRBD1
cdr3_length: 14
j_call: TRBJ2-1
clone_size: -
cdr3_aa: CSVADRGVYNEQFF
cdr3_nt: TGCAGCGTCGCGGACAGGGGGGTATACAATGAGCAGTTCTTC

v_call: TRBV7-3
d_call: -
cdr3_length: 13
j_call: TRBJ2-7
clone_size: -
cdr3_aa: CASSLLGTYEQYF
cdr3_nt: TGTGCCAGCAGCTTACTCGGGACCTACGAGCAGTACTTC

v_call: TRBV28
d_call: -
cdr3_length: 14
j_call: TRBJ2-7
clone_size: once
cdr3_aa: CASSLRGALYEQYF
cdr3_nt: TGTGCCAGCAGTTTAAGGGGTGCCCTCTACGAGCAGTACTTC

v_call: TRBV28
d_call: TRBD1
cdr3_length: 16
j_call: TRBJ1-5
clone_size: -
cdr3_aa: CASSLVRDRGDQPQHF
cdr3_nt: TGTGCCAGCAGTTTAGTCCGGGACAGGGGGGATCAGCCCCAGCATTTT

v_call: TRBV28
d_call: -
cdr3_length: 13
j_call: TRBJ1-5
clone_size: -
cdr3_aa: CASRNRRNQPQHF
cdr3_nt: TGTGCCAGCAGGAACAGGCGCAATCAGCCCCAGCATTTT

v_call: TRBV29-1
d_call: -
cdr3_length: 15
j_call: TRBJ2-7
clone_size: -
cdr3_aa: CSVCGIRGPPGEQYF
cdr3_nt: TGCAGCGTTTGCGGTATCAGAGGGCCCCCCGGCGAGCAGTACTTC

v_call: TRBV2
d_call: -
cdr3_length: 18
j_call: TRBJ1-2
clone_size: -
cdr3_aa: CASVRSQNIRFANYGYTF
cdr3_nt: TGTGCCAGCGTGCGCTCCCAAAATATACGCTTTGCTAACTATGGCTACACCTTC

v_call: TRBV7-2
d_call: -
cdr3_length: 16
j_call: TRBJ2-4
clone_size: -
cdr3_aa: CASSSGTLLAKNIQYF
cdr3_nt: TGTGCCAGCAGCTCTGGGACATTGCTAGCCAAAAACATTCAGTACTTC

v_call: TRBV13
d_call: -
cdr3_length: 14
j_call: TRBJ2-5
clone_size: once
cdr3_aa: CASSFLSSSETQYF
cdr3_nt: TGTGCCAGCAGCTTTTTAAGTTCGAGTGAGACCCAGTACTTC

v_call: TRBV19
d_call: TRBD2
cdr3_length: 18
j_call: TRBJ2-3
clone_size: -
cdr3_aa: CASSLRASGSSGTDTQYF
cdr3_nt: TGTGCCAGTAGCCTAAGGGCTAGCGGGAGTTCGGGCACAGATACGCAGTATTTT

v_call: TRBV2
d_call: -
cdr3_length: 13
j_call: TRBJ2-5
clone_size: -
cdr3_aa: CASSVVVPGAQYF
cdr3_nt: TGTGCCAGCAGTGTGGTTGTCCCAGGGGCCCAGTACTTC

v_call: TRBV7-3
d_call: TRBD2
cdr3_length: 14
j_call: TRBJ2-1
clone_size: -
cdr3_aa: CASSLAGEYNEQFF
cdr3_nt: TGTGCCAGCAGCTTAGCGGGAGAATACAATGAGCAGTTCTTC

v_call: TRBV12-5
d_call: TRBD2
cdr3_length: 15
j_call: TRBJ2-1
clone_size: -
cdr3_aa: CASVRSSGSYNEQFF
cdr3_nt: TGTGCTAGTGTAAGATCTAGCGGGAGCTACAATGAGCAGTTCTTC

v_call: TRBV6-1
d_call: TRBD2
cdr3_length: 15
j_call: TRBJ2-1
clone_size: few
cdr3_aa: CASSVTSGTYNEQFF
cdr3_nt: TGTGCCAGCAGCGTGACTAGCGGAACCTACAATGAGCAGTTCTTC

v_call: TRBV6-4
d_call: -
cdr3_length: 15
j_call: TRBJ2-1
clone_size: -
cdr3_aa: CASSDGGSGHNEQFF
cdr3_nt: TGTGCCAGCAGTGATGGGGGTAGCGGCCACAATGAGCAGTTCTTC

v_call: TRBV7-3
d_call: TRBD2
cdr3_length: 15
j_call: TRBJ2-1
clone_size: -
cdr3_aa: CASSFGAGALNEQFF
cdr3_nt: TGTGCCAGCAGCTTTGGGGCGGGAGCGTTGAATGAGCAGTTCTTC

v_call: TRBV19
d_call: TRBD1
cdr3_length: 15
j_call: TRBJ1-6
clone_size: -
cdr3_aa: CASSIDRGRNSPLHF
cdr3_nt: TGTGCCAGTAGTATCGACAGGGGGCGGAATTCCCCCCTCCACTTT

v_call: TRBV6-5
d_call: -
cdr3_length: 12
j_call: TRBJ2-1
clone_size: once
cdr3_aa: CASSQATGEQFF
cdr3_nt: TGTGCCAGCAGTCAAGCAACGGGGGAGCAGTTCTTC